Listed below are T cell receptor beta chains from one sample, sequenced in a study of PD-L1 blockade in urothelial cancer. Only in-frame clones appear in the TCRdb table, and some are missing; sequencing was by immunoSEQ multiplex PCR. The table has about 63,000 clones, 65% to 90% seen once; the top ten hold 2.5% to 3.5%. The specimen was PBMCs, collected around atezolizumab (anti-PD-L1) treatment. The receptors derive from a man between 70 and 80 years old with urothelial cancer. The CDR3 runs from the conserved cysteine through the conserved F or W. A D gene is named only where the DNA matches it firmly. Size is stated for part of the rows, as once, few or many counts, or as a class when the clone is expanded.

size: few; D: -; J: TRBJ1-1; length: 14; V: TRBV2; DNA: TGTGCCAGCAGGGGGCCCATACTTGACACTGAAGCTTTCTTT; CDR3: CASRGPILDTEAFF
size: -; D: TRBD1; J: TRBJ1-2; length: 13; V: TRBV5-4; DNA: TGTGCCAGCAGATCCCAGGGGGCAGGGGGCTACACCTTC; CDR3: CASRSQGAGGYTF
size: -; D: TRBD1; J: TRBJ1-4; length: 16; V: TRBV5-1; DNA: TGCGCCAGCAGCTCCGGGACAGAGCTCTATAATGAAAAACTGTTTTTT; CDR3: CASSSGTELYNEKLFF
size: many; D: -; J: TRBJ1-1; length: 15; V: TRBV5-1; DNA: TGCGCCAGCAGGCCCACCGGGACACCCAACACTGAAGCTTTCTTT; CDR3: CASRPTGTPNTEAFF
size: -; D: TRBD2; J: TRBJ2-1; length: 15; V: TRBV11-2; DNA: TGTGCCAGCAGCTTAGATTTGGGGACTATCAATGAGCAGTTCTTC; CDR3: CASSLDLGTINEQFF
size: once; D: -; J: TRBJ2-7; length: 12; V: TRBV30; DNA: TGTGCCTGTAGTCCATCCTCCTACGAGCAGTACTTC; CDR3: CACSPSSYEQYF
size: -; D: -; J: TRBJ2-1; length: 15; V: TRBV9; DNA: TGTGCCAGCAGCCCAAGGGGTGCGAACTACAATGAGCAGTTCTTC; CDR3: CASSPRGANYNEQFF
size: -; D: -; J: TRBJ2-5; length: 14; V: TRBV30; DNA: TGTGCCTGGAGTGTAGGAGCGCCTGGGGAGACCCAGTACTTC; CDR3: CAWSVGAPGETQYF
size: -; D: -; J: TRBJ2-3; length: 19; V: TRBV15; DNA: TGTGCCACCAGCAGAGTCGTACAACCGGGACAAGGAAGCACAGATACGCAGTATTTT; CDR3: CATSRVVQPGQGSTDTQYF
size: -; D: TRBD2; J: TRBJ2-3; length: 18; V: TRBV5-1; DNA: TGCGCCAGCAGCTCCGGACTAGCGGGAGGGCCCCCGGCAGATACGCAGTATTTT; CDR3: CASSSGLAGGPPADTQYF
size: -; D: TRBD1; J: TRBJ2-3; length: 14; V: TRBV11-2; DNA: TGTGCCAGCAGCCAGACAGGGGCAACAGATACGCAGTATTTT; CDR3: CASSQTGATDTQYF
size: -; D: -; J: TRBJ2-3; length: 14; V: TRBV7-2; DNA: TGTGCCAGCAGCTTAGGCTCCTTCCAGGATACGCAGTATTTT; CDR3: CASSLGSFQDTQYF
size: few; D: -; J: TRBJ2-6; length: 16; V: TRBV4-2; DNA: TGTGCCAGCAGCCAAGATCCCCACTCTGGGGCCAACGTCCTGACTTTC; CDR3: CASSQDPHSGANVLTF
size: -; D: TRBD2; J: TRBJ2-5; length: 15; V: TRBV18; DNA: TGTGCCAGCTCCCGGGCACTAGCGGGAACAGAGACCCAGTACTTC; CDR3: CASSRALAGTETQYF
size: once; D: TRBD2; J: TRBJ2-7; length: 15; V: TRBV5-4; DNA: TGTGCCAGCAGCACCGGACTAGCGGGAGTCTACGAGCAGTACTTC; CDR3: CASSTGLAGVYEQYF
size: -; D: TRBD2; J: TRBJ2-7; length: 15; V: TRBV5-1; DNA: TGCGCCAGCAGCCGGACTAGCGGCAGCTCCTACGAGCAGTACTTC; CDR3: CASSRTSGSSYEQYF
size: -; D: -; J: TRBJ2-7; length: 12; V: TRBV6-5; DNA: TGTGCCAGCAGTGTGACTAGTGGGGAGCAGTACTTC; CDR3: CASSVTSGEQYF
size: -; D: TRBD2; J: TRBJ2-3; length: 18; V: TRBV9; DNA: TGTGCCAGCAGCGTAGAGGCGGGGAGGGAAAAGGACACAGATACGCAGTATTTT; CDR3: CASSVEAGREKDTDTQYF
size: few; D: -; J: TRBJ1-4; length: 15; V: TRBV15; DNA: TGTGCCACCAGCAGAGATGGGGGCCCAGGCGAAAAACTGTTTTTT; CDR3: CATSRDGGPGEKLFF
size: many; D: TRBD2; J: TRBJ2-3; length: 15; V: TRBV15; DNA: TGTGCCACCAGCAGAGCACTAGCGGGGCATAGGACGCAGTATTTT; CDR3: CATSRALAGHRTQYF
size: once; D: TRBD2; J: TRBJ2-1; length: 16; V: TRBV4-2; DNA: TGTGCCAGCAGCCAAGAAGCGGGGGACTCCTACAATGAGCAGTTCTTC; CDR3: CASSQEAGDSYNEQFF
size: -; D: -; J: TRBJ1-1; length: 15; V: TRBV5-1; DNA: TGCGCCAGCAGCCCCCTCGGGTGGAAGAACACTGAAGCTTTCTTT; CDR3: CASSPLGWKNTEAFF
size: -; D: TRBD1; J: TRBJ2-3; length: 15; V: TRBV11-3; DNA: TGTGCCAGCAGCTCCGGACAGGGATTTACAGATACGCAGTATTTT; CDR3: CASSSGQGFTDTQYF
size: -; D: TRBD1; J: TRBJ2-7; length: 18; V: TRBV14; DNA: TGTGCCAGCAGCCCGACAACTAAAGGGACAGAGGGACACTACGAGCAGTACTTC; CDR3: CASSPTTKGTEGHYEQYF